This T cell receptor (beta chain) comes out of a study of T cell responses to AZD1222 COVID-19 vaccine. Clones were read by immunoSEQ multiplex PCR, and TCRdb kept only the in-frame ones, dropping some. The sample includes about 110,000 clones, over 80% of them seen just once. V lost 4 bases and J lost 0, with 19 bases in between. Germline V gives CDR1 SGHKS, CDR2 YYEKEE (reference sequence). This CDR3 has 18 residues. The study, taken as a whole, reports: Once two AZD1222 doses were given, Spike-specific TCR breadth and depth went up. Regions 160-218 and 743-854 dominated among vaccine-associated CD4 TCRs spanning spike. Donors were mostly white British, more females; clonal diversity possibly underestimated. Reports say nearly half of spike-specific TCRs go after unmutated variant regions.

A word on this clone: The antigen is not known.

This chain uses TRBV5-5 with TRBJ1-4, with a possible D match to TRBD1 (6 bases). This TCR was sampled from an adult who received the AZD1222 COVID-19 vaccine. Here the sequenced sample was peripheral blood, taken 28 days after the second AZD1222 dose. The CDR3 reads CASSPPYRVTTTNEKLFF. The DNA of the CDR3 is TGTGCCAGCAGCCCACCTTACAGGGTTACAACAACTAATGAAAAACTGTTTTTT.